This TCR beta chain was retrieved from a study of CD8 T cells in ankylosing spondylitis. Study-wide points: The authors found the disease-linked clones to be CD8+ and relatively rare in peripheral blood. Matched synovial fluid from ankylosing spondylitis patients was reported to be enriched for disease-linked clones. There were earlier reports of some motif variants in reactive arthritis synovial fluid and blood. A TCR beta motif made of under 10 highly homologous variants seemed typical of ankylosing spondylitis blood.

The CDR3 has 14 amino acids. Germline V gene data show CDR1 as MDHEN and CDR2 as SYDVKM. V lost 4 bases to trimming and J lost 3 bases; unmatched junction nucleotides: 3. Quantitative 5'-RACE with molecular barcodes produced the TCR beta libraries. TCRdb itself ran the 5' RACE reads through MiXCR, one entry per CDR3 protein. The sample lists approximately 140,000 distinct CDR3 sequences, 15% to 20% occurring once. This clonotype turned up a few times. What it binds is unknown. The sequence was obtained from a male donor with ankylosing spondylitis. This sequence joins TRBV28 and TRBJ1-1; 9 bases align to TRBD1. Sequencing was done on a sample of blood, either unsorted or a sorted T cell fraction (not recorded which). Written as DNA, the CDR3 is TGTGCCAGCAGTTCGACAGGGGGGCACACTGAAGCTTTCTTT. Amino acids: CASSSTGGHTEAFF.